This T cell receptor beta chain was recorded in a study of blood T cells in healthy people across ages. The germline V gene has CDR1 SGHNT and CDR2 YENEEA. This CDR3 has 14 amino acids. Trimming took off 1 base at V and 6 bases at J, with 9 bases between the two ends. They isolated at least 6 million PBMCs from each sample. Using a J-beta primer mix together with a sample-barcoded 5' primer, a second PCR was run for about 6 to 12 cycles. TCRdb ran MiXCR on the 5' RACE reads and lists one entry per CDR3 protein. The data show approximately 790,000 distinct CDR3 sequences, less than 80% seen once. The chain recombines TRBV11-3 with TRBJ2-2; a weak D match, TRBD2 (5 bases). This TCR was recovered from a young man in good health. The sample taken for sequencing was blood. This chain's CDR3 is CASSLGMRAGELFF. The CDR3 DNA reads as TGTGCCAGCAGCTTAGGAATGCGGGCCGGGGAGCTGTTTTTT.